A single sample is the source of the 5 T cell receptor beta chains below, sequenced in a study of T-cell memory formation after mild COVID-19. TCRdb called the 5' RACE reads again in MiXCR, with one record for every CDR3 protein. Of more than 150,000 distinct CDR3 sequences listed, less than 20% were seen once; the top ten hold roughly 3.7%. Sequencing was carried out using PBMCs or a T cell subset sorted from them (not recorded which). The receptor source for this set is a man younger than 35 who had mild COVID-19 (a few samples of this study predate the infection). Cell type and time point are not known.

The V call is TRBV20-1, the J call TRBJ2-5, with 9 bases lining up with TRBD2. Losses at the gene ends were 1 base for V and 3 bases for J; bases not matched to a gene: 3. This CDR3 has 14 amino acids. In germline, CDR1 is DFQATT, CDR2 SNEGSKA (reference sequence). The CDR3 region has the DNA TGCAGTGCTAGAGCGACTAGCGGCAAAGAGACCCAGTACTTC. Its translation is CSARATSGKETQYF.

Only a few counts were recorded for this clonotype. The V call is TRBV12-3 or TRBV12-4, the J call TRBJ1-5, with TRBD1 matching over 7 bases. The CDR3 loop spans 13 amino acids. V shed 7 bases and J 3 bases; nucleotides not matched to a gene: 3. The CDR3 loop reads CASTGQINQPQHF. The CDR3 coding sequence is TGTGCCAGCACGGGACAGATCAATCAGCCCCAGCATTTT.

V usage is TRBV7-9 and J usage is TRBJ2-2, with D perhaps matching TRBD1 or TRBD2 (5 bases each). Germline V lookup: CDR1 SEHNR, CDR2 FQNEAQ (reference sequence). This CDR3 spans 14 amino acids. Trimming shortened V by 8 bases and J by 4 bases, and 14 bases separated the two germline ends. CDR3 in DNA: TGTGCCAGCGGCGAAGGGGCGGGCACCGGGGAGCTGTTTTTT. It translates to CASGEGAGTGELFF.

In its sample, this clonotype was seen a few times. The V and J genes are TRBV6-2 or TRBV6-3 and TRBJ2-4, with TRBD2 matching 11 bases. The ends lost 6 bases at V and 0 bases at J; junction bases unmatched: 10. CDR3 length equals 18 residues. Germline values: CDR1 MNHEY, CDR2 SVGEGT. In nucleotides, the CDR3 is TGTGCCAGCAGACCGCGCGGGACTAGCGGTATAGCCAAAAACATTCAGTACTTC. Translated, it gives CASRPRGTSGIAKNIQYF.

V gene TRBV6-5 combines with J gene TRBJ1-2, with 9 bases identical to TRBD1. Germline V gene sequence: CDR1 MNHEY, CDR2 SVGAGI. CDR3 length: 13 amino acids. J was trimmed by 8 bases and V by 1 base; bases with no gene match: 2. The chain's CDR3 is CASSYLGTGGYTF. CDR3 sequence (DNA): TGTGCCAGCAGTTACTTAGGGACAGGGGGCTACACCTTC.